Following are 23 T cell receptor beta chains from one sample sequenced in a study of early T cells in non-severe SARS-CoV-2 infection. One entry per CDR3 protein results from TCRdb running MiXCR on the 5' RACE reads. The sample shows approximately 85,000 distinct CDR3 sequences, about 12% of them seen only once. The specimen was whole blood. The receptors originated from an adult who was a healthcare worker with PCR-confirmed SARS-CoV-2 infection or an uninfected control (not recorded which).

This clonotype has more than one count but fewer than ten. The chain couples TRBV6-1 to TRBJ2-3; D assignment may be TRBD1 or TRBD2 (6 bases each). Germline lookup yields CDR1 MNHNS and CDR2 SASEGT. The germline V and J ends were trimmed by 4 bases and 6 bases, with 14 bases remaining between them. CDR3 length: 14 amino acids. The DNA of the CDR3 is TGTGCCAGCAGTGTAGAGCCGGGGGCGGATACGCAGTATTTT. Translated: CASSVEPGADTQYF.

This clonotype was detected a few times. In nucleotides, the CDR3 is TGCGCCAGCAGCCGTGGACAGGGTGTGACTGAAGCTTTCTTT. This gives the protein CASSRGQGVTEAFF. V and J are TRBV4-3 and TRBJ1-1; TRBD1 agrees at 8 bases. J was trimmed by 5 bases and V by 4 bases; bases with no gene match: 6. CDR3 size: 14 residues. Germline V gives CDR1 LGHNA, CDR2 YSLEER.

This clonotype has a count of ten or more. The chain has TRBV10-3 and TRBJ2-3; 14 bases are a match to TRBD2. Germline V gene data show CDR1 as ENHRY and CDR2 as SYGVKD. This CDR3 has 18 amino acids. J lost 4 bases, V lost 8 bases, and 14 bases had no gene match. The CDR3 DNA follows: TGTGCCATCGCAGAGCTGGGGACTAGCGGGAGTCGGGCAGATACGCAGTATTTT. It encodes CAIAELGTSGSRADTQYF.

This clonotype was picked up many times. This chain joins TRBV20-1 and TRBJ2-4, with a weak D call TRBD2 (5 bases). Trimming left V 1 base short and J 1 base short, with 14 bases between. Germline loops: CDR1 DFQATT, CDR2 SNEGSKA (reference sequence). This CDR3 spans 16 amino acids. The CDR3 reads CSARVLVILAKNIQYF. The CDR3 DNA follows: TGCAGTGCTAGAGTACTAGTAATATTGGCCAAAAACATTCAGTACTTC.

The CDR3 here is CASEESSGGSYNEQFF. Written as DNA, the CDR3 is TGTGCCAGCGAGGAATCTAGCGGGGGGTCCTACAATGAGCAGTTCTTC. The V and J genes are TRBV2 and TRBJ2-1; 11 nucleotides align to TRBD2. Per germline, CDR1 SNHLY and CDR2 FYNNEI. V was pared by 8 bases and J by 1 base, with 7 bases of the junction left unmatched. The CDR3 is 16 amino acids.

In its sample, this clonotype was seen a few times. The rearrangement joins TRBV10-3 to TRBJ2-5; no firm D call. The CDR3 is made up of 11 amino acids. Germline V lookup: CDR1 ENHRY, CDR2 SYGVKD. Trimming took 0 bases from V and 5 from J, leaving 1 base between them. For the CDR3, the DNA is TGTGCCATCAGTGAGTCCGAGACCCAGTACTTC. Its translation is CAISESETQYF.

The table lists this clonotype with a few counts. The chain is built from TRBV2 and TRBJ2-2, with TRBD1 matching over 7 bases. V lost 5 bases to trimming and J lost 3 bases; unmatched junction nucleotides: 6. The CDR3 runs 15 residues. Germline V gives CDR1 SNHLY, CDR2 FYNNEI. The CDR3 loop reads CASSPWTGDTGELFF. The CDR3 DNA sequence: TGTGCCAGCAGTCCCTGGACAGGAGACACCGGGGAGCTGTTTTTT.

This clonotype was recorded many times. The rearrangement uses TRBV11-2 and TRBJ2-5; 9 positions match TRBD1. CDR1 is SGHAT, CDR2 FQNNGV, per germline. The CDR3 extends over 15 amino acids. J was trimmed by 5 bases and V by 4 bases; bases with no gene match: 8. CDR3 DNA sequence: TGTGCCAGCAGCTCCGGGACAGGGTTAGCGGAGACCCAGTACTTC. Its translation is CASSSGTGLAETQYF.

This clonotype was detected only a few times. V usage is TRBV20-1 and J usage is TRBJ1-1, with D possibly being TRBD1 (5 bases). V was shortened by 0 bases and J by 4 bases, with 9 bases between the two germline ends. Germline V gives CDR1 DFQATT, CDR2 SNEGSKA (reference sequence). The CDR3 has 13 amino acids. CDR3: CSAREGGITEAFF. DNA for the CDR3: TGCAGTGCTAGAGAGGGGGGGATCACTGAAGCTTTCTTT.

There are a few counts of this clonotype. The CDR3 bases are TGTGCCAGCTCACCGGCCCGAGGGGATGGAAACACCATATATTTT. Its protein is CASSPARGDGNTIYF. The chain links TRBV18 to TRBJ1-3; perhaps TRBD1 as D (5 bases). The germline gives CDR1 KGHSH, CDR2 LQKENI. The CDR3 covers 15 residues. The V end was cut by 3 bases, the J end by 3 bases, with 12 bases between. The variable domain in full, completed from reference TRBV18 and TRBJ1-3, reads NAGVMQNPRHLVRRRGQEARLRCSPMKGHSHVYWYRQLPEEGLKFMVYLQKENIIDESGMPKERFSAEFPKEGPSILRIQQVVRGDSAAYFCASSPARGDGNTIYFGEGSWLTVV.

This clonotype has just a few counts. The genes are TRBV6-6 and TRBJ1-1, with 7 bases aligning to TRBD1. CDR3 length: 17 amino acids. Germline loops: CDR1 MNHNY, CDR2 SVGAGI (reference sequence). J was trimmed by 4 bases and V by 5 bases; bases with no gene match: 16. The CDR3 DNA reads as TGTGCCAGCAGTCCGCCGGGACAGTTGATCCACTCCACTGAAGCTTTCTTT. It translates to CASSPPGQLIHSTEAFF.

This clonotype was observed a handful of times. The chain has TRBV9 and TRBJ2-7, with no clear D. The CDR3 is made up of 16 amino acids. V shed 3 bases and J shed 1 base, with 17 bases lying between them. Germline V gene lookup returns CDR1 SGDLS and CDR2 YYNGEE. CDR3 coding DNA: TGTGCCAGCAGCGAGACTCCAACTTGGGGATCCTACGAGCAGTACTTC. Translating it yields CASSETPTWGSYEQYF.

CDR3 DNA: TGTGCCAGCAGTTTTTCGGGGGATGAGCAGTTCTTC. It translates to CASSFSGDEQFF. The chain employs TRBV27 and TRBJ2-1; TRBD2 might be the D (6 bases). In germline, CDR1 is MNHEY, CDR2 SMNVEV (reference sequence). Trimming removed 3 bases at V and 8 bases at J, with 8 bases between. The CDR3 is 12 residues long.

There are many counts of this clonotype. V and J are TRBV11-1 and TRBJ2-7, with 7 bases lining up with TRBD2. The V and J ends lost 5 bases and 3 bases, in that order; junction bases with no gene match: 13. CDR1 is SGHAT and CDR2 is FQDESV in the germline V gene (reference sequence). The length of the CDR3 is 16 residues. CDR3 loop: CASSEDLAEGLYEQYF. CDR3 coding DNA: TGTGCCAGCAGCGAAGACCTAGCGGAGGGCCTCTACGAGCAGTACTTC.

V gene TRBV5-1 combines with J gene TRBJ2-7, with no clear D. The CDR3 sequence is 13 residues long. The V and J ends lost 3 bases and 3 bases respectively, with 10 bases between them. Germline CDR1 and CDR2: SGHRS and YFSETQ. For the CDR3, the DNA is TGCGCCAGCAGCTCGGCAACGAACTACGAGCAGTACTTC. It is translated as CASSSATNYEQYF.

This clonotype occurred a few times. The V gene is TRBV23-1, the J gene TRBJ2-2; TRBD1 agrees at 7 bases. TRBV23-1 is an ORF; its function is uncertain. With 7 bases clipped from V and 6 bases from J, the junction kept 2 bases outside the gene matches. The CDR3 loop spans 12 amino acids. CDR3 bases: TGCGCCAGCACCCAGGGGGCCGGGGAGCTGTTTTTT. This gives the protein CASTQGAGELFF.

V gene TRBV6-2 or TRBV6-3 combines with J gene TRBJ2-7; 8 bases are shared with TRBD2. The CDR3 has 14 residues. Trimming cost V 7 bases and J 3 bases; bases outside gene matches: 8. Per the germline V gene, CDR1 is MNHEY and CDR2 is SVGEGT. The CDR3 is CASKNSGINYEQYF. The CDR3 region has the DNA TGTGCCAGCAAAAATAGCGGGATCAACTACGAGCAGTACTTC.

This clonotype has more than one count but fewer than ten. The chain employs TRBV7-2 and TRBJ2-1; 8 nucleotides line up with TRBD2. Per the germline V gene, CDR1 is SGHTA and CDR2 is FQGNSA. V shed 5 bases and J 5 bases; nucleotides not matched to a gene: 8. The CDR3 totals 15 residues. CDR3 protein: CASSRGLAYDNEQFF. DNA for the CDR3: TGTGCCAGCAGCCGAGGACTAGCCTACGACAATGAGCAGTTCTTC.

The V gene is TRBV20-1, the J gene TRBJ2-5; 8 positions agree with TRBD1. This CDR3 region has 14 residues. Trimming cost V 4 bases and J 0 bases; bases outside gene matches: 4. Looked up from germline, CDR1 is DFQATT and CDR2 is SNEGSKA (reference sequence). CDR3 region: CSATDRAYQETQYF. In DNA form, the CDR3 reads TGCAGTGCTACGGACAGGGCCTACCAAGAGACCCAGTACTTC.

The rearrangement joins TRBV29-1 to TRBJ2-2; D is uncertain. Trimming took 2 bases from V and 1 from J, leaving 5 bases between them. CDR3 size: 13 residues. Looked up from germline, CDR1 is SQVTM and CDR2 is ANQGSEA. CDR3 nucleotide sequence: TGCAGCGTTGAATCAGGGAACACCGGGGAGCTGTTTTTT. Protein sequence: CSVESGNTGELFF.

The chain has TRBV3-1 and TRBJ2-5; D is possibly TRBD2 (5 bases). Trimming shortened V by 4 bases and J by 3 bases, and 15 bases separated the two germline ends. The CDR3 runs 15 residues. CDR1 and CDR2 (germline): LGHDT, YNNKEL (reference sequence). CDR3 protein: CASSPGPGLEETQYF. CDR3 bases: TGTGCCAGCAGCCCAGGTCCGGGGTTGGAAGAGACCCAGTACTTC.

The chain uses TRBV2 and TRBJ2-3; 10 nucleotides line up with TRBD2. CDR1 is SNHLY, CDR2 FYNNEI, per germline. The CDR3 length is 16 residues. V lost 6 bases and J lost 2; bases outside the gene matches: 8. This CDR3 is CASSESGRVLTDTQYF. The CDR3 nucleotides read TGTGCCAGCAGCGAAAGCGGGAGGGTGCTCACAGATACGCAGTATTTT.

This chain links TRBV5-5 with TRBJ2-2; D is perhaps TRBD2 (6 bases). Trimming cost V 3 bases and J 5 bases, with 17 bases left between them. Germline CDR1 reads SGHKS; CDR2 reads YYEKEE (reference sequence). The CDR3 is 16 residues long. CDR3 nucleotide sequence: TGTGCCAGCAGCTCCGGCGGGATTTTACAGACCGGGGAGCTGTTTTTT. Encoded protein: CASSSGGILQTGELFF.